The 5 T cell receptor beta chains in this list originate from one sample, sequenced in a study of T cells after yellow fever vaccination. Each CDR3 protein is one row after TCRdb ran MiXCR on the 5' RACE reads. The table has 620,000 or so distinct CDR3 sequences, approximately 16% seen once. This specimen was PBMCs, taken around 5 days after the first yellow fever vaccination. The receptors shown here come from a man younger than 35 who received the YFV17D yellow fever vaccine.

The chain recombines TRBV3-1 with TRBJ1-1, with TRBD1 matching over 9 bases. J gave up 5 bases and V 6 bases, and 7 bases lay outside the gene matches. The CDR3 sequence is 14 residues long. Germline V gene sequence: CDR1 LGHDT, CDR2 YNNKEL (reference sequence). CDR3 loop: CASSRGQGKTEAFF. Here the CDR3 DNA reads TGTGCCAGCAGTCGGGGACAGGGAAAGACTGAAGCTTTCTTT.

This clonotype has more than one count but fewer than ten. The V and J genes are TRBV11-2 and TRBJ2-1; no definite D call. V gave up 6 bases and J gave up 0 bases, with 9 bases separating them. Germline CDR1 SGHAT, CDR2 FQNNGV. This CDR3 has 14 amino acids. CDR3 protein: CASRSDSSYNEQFF. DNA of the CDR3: TGTGCCAGCAGGAGCGATAGCTCCTACAATGAGCAGTTCTTC. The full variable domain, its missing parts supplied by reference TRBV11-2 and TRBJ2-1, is EAGVAQSPRYKIIEKRQSVAFWCNPISGHATLYWYQQILGQGPKLLIQFQNNGVVDDSQLPKDRFSAERLKGVDSTLKIQPAKLEDSAVYLCASRSDSSYNEQFFGPGTRLTVL.

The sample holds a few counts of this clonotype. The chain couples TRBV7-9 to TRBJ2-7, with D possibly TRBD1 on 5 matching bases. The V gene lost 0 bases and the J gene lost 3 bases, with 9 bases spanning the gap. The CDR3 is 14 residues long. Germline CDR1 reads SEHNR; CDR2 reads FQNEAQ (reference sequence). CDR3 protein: CASSLADSLYEQYF. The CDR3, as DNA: TGTGCCAGCAGCTTAGCAGACAGCCTCTACGAGCAGTACTTC.

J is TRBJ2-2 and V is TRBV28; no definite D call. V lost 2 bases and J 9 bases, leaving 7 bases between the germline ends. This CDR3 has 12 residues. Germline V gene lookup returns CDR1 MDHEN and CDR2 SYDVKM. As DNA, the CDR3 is TGTGCCAGCAGTTTACAAGGAAGGGAGCTGTTTTTT. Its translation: CASSLQGRELFF.

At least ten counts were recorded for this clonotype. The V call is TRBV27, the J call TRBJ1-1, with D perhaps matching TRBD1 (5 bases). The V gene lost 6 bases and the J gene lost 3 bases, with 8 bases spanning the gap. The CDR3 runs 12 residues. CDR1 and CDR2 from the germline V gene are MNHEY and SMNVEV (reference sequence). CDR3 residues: CASRGRYTEAFF. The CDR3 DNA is TGTGCCAGCAGGGGGCGGTACACTGAAGCTTTCTTT.